A single sample is the source of the 20 T cell receptor beta chains below, sequenced in a study of T-cell reconstitution after alpha-beta-depleted transplantation in children. Unique molecular identifiers were incorporated when the TCRbeta library was constructed. TCRdb independently ran MiXCR on the PCR reads; one entry per CDR3 protein. Counted here are a few hundred thousand distinct CDR3 sequences, roughly 14% occurring once; the ten biggest clones make up around 4.5%. The sample was PBMCs, taken from the stem cell graft. The receptor source for this set is a human donor who donated a stem cell graft to a child with Fanconi anemia.

This clonotype has just a few counts. The chain employs TRBV7-2 and TRBJ2-3, with 9 bases matching TRBD2. CDR1 is SGHTA and CDR2 is FQGNSA in the germline V gene. The CDR3 loop spans 14 amino acids. V lost 7 bases and J lost 7; bases outside the gene matches: 9. CDR3 protein: CASKISSGDYTQYF. The CDR3 coding sequence is TGTGCCAGCAAAATCTCTAGCGGGGATTATACGCAGTATTTT.

In its sample, this clonotype was seen a few times. This chain connects TRBV28 to TRBJ2-3; a weak D match, TRBD1 (5 bases). Per germline, CDR1 MDHEN and CDR2 SYDVKM. The CDR3 has 15 residues. V dropped 3 bases and J dropped 2 bases, with 12 bases sitting between them. The CDR3 DNA reads as TGTGCCAGCAGTTTGGGGCAGGTGAACACAGATACGCAGTATTTT. It is translated as CASSLGQVNTDTQYF. The complete variable domain, with remaining parts taken from reference TRBV28 and TRBJ2-3, reads DVKVTQSSRYLVKRTGEKVFLECVQDMDHENMFWYRQDPGLGLRLIYFSYDVKMKEKGDIPEGYSVSREKKERFSLILESASTNQTSMYLCASSLGQVNTDTQYFGPGTRLTVL.

This sequence joins TRBV5-6 and TRBJ1-2; 7 nucleotides align to TRBD1. The germline V gene encodes CDR1 SGHDT and CDR2 YYEEEE. Trimming removed 3 bases from V and 5 bases from J; junction bases left unmatched: 4. The CDR3 has 13 amino acids. The CDR3 is CASSSQGRYGYTF. The CDR3 bases are TGTGCCAGCAGCTCACAGGGGAGGTATGGCTACACCTTC.

This clonotype was observed a few times. J is TRBJ1-1 and V is TRBV19; TRBD1 might be the D (5 bases). The CDR3 is 16 amino acids. The V gene's germline CDR1 is LNHDA and CDR2 SQIVND (reference sequence). The V end lost 0 bases, the J end lost 4 bases, and 15 bases lay between the germline ends. CDR3 residues: CASSIDPRGASTEAFF. The CDR3 bases are TGTGCCAGTAGTATAGATCCAAGGGGCGCGAGCACTGAAGCTTTCTTT.

This clonotype has just a few counts. This rearrangement joins TRBV19 to TRBJ1-5; the match to TRBD1 covers 7 bases. The CDR3 is made up of 14 amino acids. Germline V CDR1 and CDR2: LNHDA, SQIVND (reference sequence). J gave up 7 bases and V 3 bases, and 6 bases lay outside the gene matches. This CDR3 reads CASSIRDSGQPQHF. DNA of the CDR3: TGTGCCAGTAGTATCCGGGACAGCGGGCAGCCCCAGCATTTT. The full variable domain, its missing parts supplied by reference TRBV19 and TRBJ1-5, is DGGITQSPKYLFRKEGQNVTLSCEQNLNHDAMYWYRQDPGQGLRLIYYSQIVNDFQKGDIAEGYSVSREKKESFPLTVTSAQKNPTAFYLCASSIRDSGQPQHFGDGTRLSIL.

The gene calls are TRBV12-3 or TRBV12-4 and TRBJ2-1; 11 nucleotides line up with TRBD2. The CDR3 covers 15 residues. With 5 bases clipped from V and 12 bases from J, the junction kept 12 bases outside the gene matches. The CDR3: CASSIHSGGALGQFF. The CDR3 DNA reads TGTGCCAGCAGTATTCATAGCGGGGGGGCTTTAGGGCAGTTCTTC.

The DNA for the CDR3 is TGTGCCAGCAGCTTAAATAGCATGGGACAGGGTGAGAACGAGCAGTACTTC. Its translation: CASSLNSMGQGENEQYF. The chain links TRBV11-2 to TRBJ2-7; 9 bases line up with TRBD1. The CDR3 totals 17 residues. Germline V gene lookup returns CDR1 SGHAT and CDR2 FQNNGV. J lost 5 bases, V lost 2 bases, and 13 bases had no gene match.

This clonotype was observed at least ten times. The chain links TRBV5-5 to TRBJ1-3, with a possible D match to TRBD1 (6 bases). The V gene lost 2 bases and the J gene lost 4 bases, with 16 bases spanning the gap. This CDR3 region has 16 residues. Germline V gene lookup returns CDR1 SGHKS and CDR2 YYEKEE (reference sequence). The CDR3 region is CASSFNSGTNGNTIYF. The CDR3 DNA sequence: TGTGCCAGCAGCTTCAATTCCGGGACAAACGGAAACACCATATATTTT. Supplemented by reference TRBV5-5 and TRBJ1-3, the full variable domain reads DAGVTQSPTHLIKTRGQQVTLRCSPISGHKSVSWYQQVLGQGPQFIFQYYEKEERGRGNFPDRFSARQFPNYSSELNVNALLLGDSALYLCASSFNSGTNGNTIYFGEGSWLTVV.

This clonotype has a handful of counts. This chain joins TRBV20-1 and TRBJ1-5; the match to TRBD1 covers 7 bases. The ends lost 5 bases at V and 11 bases at J; junction bases unmatched: 12. Germline lookup yields CDR1 DFQATT and CDR2 SNEGSKA (reference sequence). The length of the CDR3 is 13 residues. The DNA for the CDR3 is TGCAGTGCTGGCCGGGACAGCCCGCCGGCCCAGCATTTT. Encoded protein: CSAGRDSPPAQHF.

V usage is TRBV6-1 and J usage is TRBJ2-3; 8 bases align to TRBD2. The CDR3 totals 14 residues. J lost 4 bases, V lost 11 bases, and 11 bases had no gene match. Germline CDR1 reads MNHNS; CDR2 reads SASEGT. CDR3 sequence (DNA): TGTGCCCTCTCGGGAGGGGGGGTCTCAGATACGCAGTATTTT. It translates to CALSGGGVSDTQYF.

The chain recombines TRBV5-1 with TRBJ2-5, with 10 positions matching TRBD1. This CDR3 comprises 15 residues. CDR1 and CDR2 from the germline V gene are SGHRS and YFSETQ. Germline trimming cut 5 bases from V and 4 bases from J; bases unmatched to any gene: 8. CDR3 protein: CASSTPGQGGETQYF. CDR3 nucleotides: TGCGCCAGCAGTACCCCAGGACAGGGGGGAGAGACCCAGTACTTC. Looking up the rest from reference TRBV5-1 and TRBJ2-5 gives the full variable domain: KAGVTQTPRYLIKTRGQQVTLSCSPISGHRSVSWYQQTPGQGLQFLFEYFSETQRNKGNFPGRFSGRQFSNSRSEMNVSTLELGDSALYLCASSTPGQGGETQYFGPGTRLLVL.

The chain couples TRBV6-1 to TRBJ2-2; 8 bases agree with TRBD1. V gave up 7 bases and J gave up 6 bases; unmatched junction bases: 13. Germline CDR1 MNHNS, CDR2 SASEGT. This CDR3 is built from 16 residues. DNA for the CDR3: TGTGCCAGCACTCTTAAGGACAGGGTATTATCCGGGGAGCTGTTTTTT. This sequence encodes CASTLKDRVLSGELFF.

This clonotype was seen ten or more times. The chain links TRBV9 to TRBJ2-3; D uncertain. The V gene lost 0 bases and the J gene lost 2 bases, with 10 bases spanning the gap. The CDR3 has 15 amino acids. CDR1 is SGDLS, CDR2 YYNGEE, per germline. The CDR3 region has the DNA TGTGCCAGCAGCGTAGAATCCAGATACACAGATACGCAGTATTTT. It codes for CASSVESRYTDTQYF.

This chain uses TRBV28 with TRBJ2-5, with D possibly being TRBD2 (5 bases). Germline V gene lookup returns CDR1 MDHEN and CDR2 SYDVKM. Between the trimmed V and J ends, which lost 6 bases and 5 bases, there was a span of 25 bases. The CDR3 extends over 17 amino acids. The CDR3 sequence is CASSRGPVDVLGETQYF. The CDR3 nucleotides read TGTGCCAGCAGCCGCGGGCCGGTGGATGTCCTTGGGGAGACCCAGTACTTC. Full variable domain (rest looked up from reference TRBV28 and TRBJ2-5): DVKVTQSSRYLVKRTGEKVFLECVQDMDHENMFWYRQDPGLGLRLIYFSYDVKMKEKGDIPEGYSVSREKKERFSLILESASTNQTSMYLCASSRGPVDVLGETQYFGPGTRLLVL.

This chain connects TRBV28 to TRBJ1-5; TRBD1 might be the D (5 bases). Germline V CDR1 and CDR2: MDHEN, SYDVKM. The CDR3 spans 14 residues. V was trimmed by 2 bases and J by 6 bases, leaving 11 bases between them. The CDR3 protein is CASSLRRDGQPQHF. Written as DNA, the CDR3 is TGTGCCAGCAGTTTACGCAGGGATGGTCAGCCCCAGCATTTT.

The chain recombines TRBV7-2 with TRBJ2-3; D tentatively reads TRBD1 or TRBD2 (5 bases each). Trimming cost V 1 base and J 7 bases, with 12 bases left between them. CDR3 length: 14 residues. Germline CDR1 SGHTA, CDR2 FQGNSA. The CDR3 here is CASSLGRGAHTQYF. Written as DNA, the CDR3 is TGTGCCAGCAGCTTAGGTAGAGGGGCACATACGCAGTATTTT.

The CDR3 nucleotides read TGTGCCACCCGCACCCTGGACGCGCATGAAAAACTGTTTTTT. Its protein is CATRTLDAHEKLFF. V and J are TRBV6-1 and TRBJ1-4; D is unclear. The V end was cut by 10 bases, the J end by 6 bases, with 18 bases between. Germline V CDR1 and CDR2: MNHNS, SASEGT. CDR3 length equals 14 residues.

This clonotype showed up many times. This chain connects TRBV20-1 to TRBJ2-3; D is unresolved. V was trimmed by 0 bases and J by 4 bases, leaving 14 bases between them. There are 15 residues in the CDR3. Germline V lookup: CDR1 DFQATT, CDR2 SNEGSKA (reference sequence). The CDR3 loop reads CSARDHRGAPDTQYF. The CDR3 nucleotides read TGCAGTGCTAGAGATCACAGAGGAGCCCCAGATACGCAGTATTTT.

This clonotype came up many times. This chain joins TRBV7-9 and TRBJ2-1, with D unclear. In germline, CDR1 is SEHNR, CDR2 FQNEAQ (reference sequence). The CDR3 is made up of 11 amino acids. Deletions cut 6 bases from V and 8 bases from J, with 8 bases between. The CDR3 reads CASSQMDEQFF. CDR3 DNA: TGTGCCAGCAGTCAGATGGATGAGCAGTTCTTC. Drawing the rest from reference TRBV7-9 and TRBJ2-1, the complete variable domain is DTGVSQNPRHKITKRGQNVTFRCDPISEHNRLYWYRQTLGQGPEFLTYFQNEAQLEKSRLLSDRFSAERPKGSFSTLEIQRTEQGDSAMYLCASSQMDEQFFGPGTRLTVL.

The chain employs TRBV20-1 and TRBJ2-7; 7 positions agree with TRBD1. The CDR3 runs 13 residues. Germline V gene sequence: CDR1 DFQATT, CDR2 SNEGSKA (reference sequence). The J segment lost 2 bases and the V segment lost 6 bases, leaving 7 bases of the junction unmatched. CDR3 nucleotides: TGCAGTGCGCGTCGACAGGGCACCTACGAGCAGTACGTC. It specifies CSARRQGTYEQYV.